A single sample gave rise to the 17 T cell receptor delta chains below, sequenced in a study of gamma-delta chains in newborns, infants, children. TCRdb re-called clones from the reads using CATT. The repertoire holds about 8,500 delta-chain clones, with 3% to 4% as singletons. The source material was blood. Every receptor here comes from a child who was a newborn, infant or young child, either healthy, febrile or measles-vaccinated (not recorded which).

This clone was counted between two and nine times. CDR3 nucleotides: TGTGCCTGTGACACGTACTGGGGGATACTCTCCAATTTGACAGCACAACTCTTCTTT. Translated, it gives CACDTYWGILSNLTAQLFF. The genes are TRDV2 and TRDJ2; TRDD3 matches at 12 bases. CDR1 and CDR2 from the germline V gene are GEAIGNYY and EKD. Trimming removed 1 base from V and 1 base from J; junction bases left unmatched: 9. The CDR3 runs to 19 residues.

Only a few counts were recorded for this clone. With a much larger clone just one base away, this may be a read error. The genes are TRDV2 and TRDJ3, with 8 bases that match TRDD3. CDR3 length: 19 residues. Germline values: CDR1 GEAIGNYY, CDR2 EKD. In DNA, the CDR3 is TGTGCCTGTGACACCGGTGGGGGATTCAACTCCTGGGGCACCCGACAGATGTTTTTC. Its translation is CACDTGGGFNSWGTRQMFF.

Judged by abundance, this clone is medium-sized (0.01 to 0.1%). The chain has TRDV2 and TRDJ3; 11 bases are shared with TRDD3. The CDR3 extends over 21 amino acids. Germline assignment: CDR1 GEAIGNYY and CDR2 EKD. Unmatched junction bases numbered 9, after V lost 0 bases and J lost 0 bases. This CDR3 reads CACDTVLGDMDPSWDTRQMFF. In DNA, the CDR3 is TGTGCCTGTGACACCGTACTGGGGGATATGGACCCCTCCTGGGACACCCGACAGATGTTTTTC.

A few counts support this clone. TCRdb's protein for this DNA is that of a much larger clone and differs from the translation at residue 6, likely a read error; the protein shown is the DNA translation. The chain is built from TRDV2 and TRDJ2; 8 positions agree with TRDD3. The CDR3 has 16 amino acids. The J segment lost 0 bases and the V segment lost 2 bases, leaving 4 bases of the junction unmatched. CDR1 and CDR2 (germline): GEAIGNYY, EKD. The CDR3 coding sequence is TGTGCCTGTGACATACCGGGGGATACTTTGACAGCACAACTCTTCTTT. Translated: CACDIPGDTLTAQLFF.

Only a few counts were recorded for this clone. A clone one base away is much larger, so this may be a read error. The chain combines TRDV2 with TRDJ3; 10 bases agree with TRDD3. Trimming at V came to 3 bases and at J to 0 bases, leaving 1 base not matched to a gene. The CDR3 has 17 residues. Germline assignment: CDR1 GEAIGNYY and CDR2 EKD. The CDR3 nucleotides are TGTGCCTGTGACCCTGGGGGATACTCCTGGGACACCCGACAGATGTTTTTC. It yields the protein CACDPGGYSWDTRQMFF.

Note on this clone: TCRdb's protein, taken from a much larger clone, differs from this DNA's translation at residue 14, likely owing to a read error; the protein displayed comes from the DNA. The V gene is TRDV2, the J gene TRDJ2; 10 bases agree with TRDD3. CDR1 is GEAIGNYY, CDR2 EKD, per germline. This CDR3 is built from 18 residues. The CDR3 region is CACDSVLGDSALTVQLFF. CDR3 coding DNA: TGTGCCTGTGACAGTGTACTGGGGGATTCTGCTTTGACAGTACAACTCTTCTTT.

On this clone itself: Being one base from a much bigger clone, this may be a read error. The sample carries other DNA sequences with the same CDR3. This chain joins TRDV2 and TRDJ2; 12 bases align to TRDD3. This CDR3 has 17 amino acids. V trimming: 3 bases; J trimming: 8 bases; junction bases outside the gene matches: 12. Germline loops: CDR1 GEAIGNYY, CDR2 EKD. CDR3 sequence (DNA): TGTGCCTGTGACTCCCTACTGGGGGATACAGGGACGGCACAACTCTTCTTT. Translation: CACDSLLGDTGTAQLFF.

This clone is deemed large. This same CDR3 is encoded by further DNA sequences in the sample. J is TRDJ3 and V is TRDV2, with 7 bases that match TRDD3. CDR3 length: 18 residues. CDR1 is GEAIGNYY and CDR2 is EKD in the germline V gene. V was clipped by 0 bases and J by 0 bases; unmatched bases: 4. The CDR3 DNA reads as TGTGCCTGTGACACCGTTTGGGGGAGCTCCTGGGACACCCGACAGATGTTTTTC. Its protein is CACDTVWGSSWDTRQMFF.

In its sample, this clone is medium-sized. This same CDR3 is encoded by further DNA sequences in the sample. The rearrangement uses TRDV2 and TRDJ1, with TRDD3 matching 10 bases. V lost 4 bases, J lost 2 bases, and 3 bases stayed unmatched. This CDR3 has 14 amino acids. Germline lookup yields CDR1 GEAIGNYY and CDR2 EKD. CDR3 DNA: TGTGCCTGTGATCTACTGGGGGATACCGATAAACTCATCTTT. This codes for CACDLLGDTDKLIF.

In this sample, this clone is large. The sample holds other DNA sequences that translate to the same CDR3. J is TRDJ2 and V is TRDV2, with TRDD3 matching over 9 bases. Germline CDR1 reads GEAIGNYY; CDR2 reads EKD. The trim removed 0 bases at V and 0 bases at J, leaving 1 base unmatched. The CDR3 length is 16 residues. The CDR3, as DNA: TGTGCCTGTGACACCGTGGGGGATACTTTGACAGCACAACTCTTCTTT. Translating gives CACDTVGDTLTAQLFF.

With regard to this clone: This specimen includes other DNA sequences encoding the same CDR3. The chain uses TRDV2 and TRDJ3; 12 bases agree with TRDD3. CDR3 length: 19 residues. V was clipped by 4 bases and J by 0 bases; unmatched bases: 6. Germline CDR1 is GEAIGNYY and CDR2 is EKD. The CDR3 region is CACDSVLGDTSWDTRQMFF. CDR3 nucleotides: TGTGCCTGTGATTCCGTACTGGGGGATACCTCCTGGGACACCCGACAGATGTTTTTC.

As concerns this clone: This DNA translates differently at residue 7 from the TCRdb protein, which is that of a much larger clone; a read error is likely, and the protein shown is the DNA's own translation. The gene calls are TRDV2 and TRDJ2; no definite D call. TCRdb records no J gene; here it was assigned by comparing the DNA to germline. This CDR3 is built from 17 residues. V was shortened by 4 bases and J by 0 bases, with 17 bases between the two germline ends. CDR1 is GEAIGNYY and CDR2 is EKD in the germline V gene. The CDR3 is CACDVLRNPTLTAQLFF. The CDR3 DNA is TGTGCCTGTGATGTACTGAGGAACCCGACTTTGACAGCACAACTCTTCTTT.

The chain joins TRDV2 to TRDJ3; a weak D match, TRDD3 (6 bases). The J gene was missing in TCRdb and was found by matching the end of the DNA to germline. Trimming pared 3 bases from V and 1 base from J, leaving 21 bases between. The germline CDR1 and CDR2 sequences are GEAIGNYY and EKD. The CDR3 is 20 amino acids. Written as DNA, the CDR3 is TGTGCCTGTGACCCGGCAGGATGGGGGTCAACGTCCTGGGACACCCGACAGATGTTTTTC. Its protein is CACDPAGWGSTSWDTRQMFF.

The chain uses TRDV2 and TRDJ1; 12 bases line up with TRDD3. The CDR3 length is 17 residues. The germline gives CDR1 GEAIGNYY, CDR2 EKD. With V trimmed by 3 bases and J by 0 bases, 7 bases remained unmatched. CDR3 coding DNA: TGTGCCTGTGACGTACTGGGGGATACATCGTACACCGATAAACTCATCTTT. It codes for CACDVLGDTSYTDKLIF.

Relative to its sample, this clone is medium-sized. Other DNA variants within this sample encode the same CDR3. The chain recombines TRDV2 with TRDJ1; 7 bases line up with TRDD3. V dropped 3 bases and J dropped 1; count of bases not matched to a gene: 13. Germline lookup yields CDR1 GEAIGNYY and CDR2 EKD. This CDR3 has 17 amino acids. The CDR3: CACDLLGTRGGTDKLIF. The DNA for the CDR3 is TGTGCCTGTGACCTACTGGGGACTCGAGGTGGCACCGATAAACTCATCTTT.

Sample share makes this clone medium-sized. The identical CDR3 is also encoded by other nucleotide sequences in the sample. The chain carries TRDV2 and TRDJ3, with a possible D match to TRDD3 (6 bases). With 0 bases removed from V and 1 base from J, the gap between germline ends came to 6 bases. This CDR3 has 16 amino acids. From germline, CDR1 is GEAIGNYY and CDR2 EKD. CDR3 region: CACDTGGSWDTRQMFF. The CDR3 DNA sequence: TGTGCCTGTGACACCGGGGGATCCTGGGACACCCGACAGATGTTTTTC.

This clone was recorded a few times. One base away lies a much larger clone, so this may be a sequencing read error. This sequence joins TRDV2 and TRDJ1; TRDD3 matches at 9 bases. Germline CDR1 reads GEAIGNYY; CDR2 reads EKD. After removal of 3 bases from V and 0 bases from J, the junction contained 4 bases not matched to a gene. CDR3 size: 15 residues. As DNA, the CDR3 is TGTGCCTGTGACGCCGGGGATACGCACACCGATAAACTCATCTTT. Amino acids: CACDAGDTHTDKLIF.